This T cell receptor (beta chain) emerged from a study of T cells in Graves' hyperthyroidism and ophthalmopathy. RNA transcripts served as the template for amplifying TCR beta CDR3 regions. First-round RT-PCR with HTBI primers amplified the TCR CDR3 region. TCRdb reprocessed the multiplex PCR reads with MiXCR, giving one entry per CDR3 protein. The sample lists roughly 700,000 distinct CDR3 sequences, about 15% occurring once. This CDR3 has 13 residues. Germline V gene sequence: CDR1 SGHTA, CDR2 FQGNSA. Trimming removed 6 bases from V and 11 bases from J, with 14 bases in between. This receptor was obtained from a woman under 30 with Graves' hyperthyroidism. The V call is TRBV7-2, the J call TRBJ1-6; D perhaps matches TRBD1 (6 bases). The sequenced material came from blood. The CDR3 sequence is CASSRDILAPLHF. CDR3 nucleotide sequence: TGTGCCAGCAGTCGGGACATTTTGGCACCCCTCCACTTT. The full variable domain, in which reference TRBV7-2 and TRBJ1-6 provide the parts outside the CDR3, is GAGVSQSPSNKVTEKGKDVELRCDPISGHTALYWYRQSLGQGLEFLIYFQGNSAPDKSGLPSDRFSAERTGGSVSTLTIQRTQQEDSAVYLCASSRDILAPLHFGNGTRLTVT.